The 3 T cell receptor beta chains below come from one sample, sequenced in a study of T-cell memory formation after mild COVID-19. Each CDR3 protein gets one entry after TCRdb re-called the 5' RACE reads with MiXCR. The table lists about 180,000 distinct CDR3 sequences, approximately 17% of them singletons. Sequencing used PBMCs or a T cell subset sorted from them (not recorded which). These receptors originate from a man between 18 and 35 years old who had mild COVID-19 (a few samples of this study predate the infection). Cell type and time point are not known.

The chain links TRBV12-3 or TRBV12-4 to TRBJ2-6; no definite D call. The CDR3 totals 15 residues. Trimming stripped 6 bases from V and 0 bases from J, with 9 bases between. The CDR3 DNA is TGTGCCAGCAGCCCGCATGGCTCTGGGGCCAACGTCCTGACTTTC. This encodes CASSPHGSGANVLTF.

This clonotype occurred a few times. The J gene is TRBJ1-1, the V gene TRBV29-1; 10 bases match TRBD1. This CDR3 is built from 17 residues. The germline gives CDR1 SQVTM, CDR2 ANQGSEA. J was trimmed by 0 bases and V by 5 bases; bases with no gene match: 12. The chain's CDR3 is CSVSGGPGQGMNTEAFF. The CDR3 nucleotides are TGCAGCGTTTCGGGGGGCCCGGGACAGGGGATGAACACTGAAGCTTTCTTT.

The chain couples TRBV6-5 to TRBJ2-2; D might be TRBD1 (6 bases). From germline, CDR1 is MNHEY and CDR2 SVGAGI. The CDR3 runs to 13 residues. Trimming left V 8 bases short and J 4 bases short, with 11 bases between. The CDR3 nucleotides are TGTGCCAGCCACACAGGGTTCACCGGGGAGCTGTTTTTT. It translates to CASHTGFTGELFF.